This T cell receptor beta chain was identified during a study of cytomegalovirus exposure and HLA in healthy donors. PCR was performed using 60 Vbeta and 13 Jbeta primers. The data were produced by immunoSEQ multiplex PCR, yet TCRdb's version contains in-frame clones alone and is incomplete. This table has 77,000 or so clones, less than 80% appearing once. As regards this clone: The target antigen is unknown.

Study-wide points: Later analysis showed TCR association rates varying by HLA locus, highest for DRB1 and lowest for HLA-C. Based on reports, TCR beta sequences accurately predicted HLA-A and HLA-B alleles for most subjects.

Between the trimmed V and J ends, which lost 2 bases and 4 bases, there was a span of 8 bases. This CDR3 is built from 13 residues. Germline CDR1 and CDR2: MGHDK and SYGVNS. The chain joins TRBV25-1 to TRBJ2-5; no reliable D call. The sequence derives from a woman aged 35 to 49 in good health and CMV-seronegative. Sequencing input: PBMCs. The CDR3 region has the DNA TGTGCCAGCAGTGAAGGCTCTCTAGAGACCCAGTACTTC. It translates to CASSEGSLETQYF.